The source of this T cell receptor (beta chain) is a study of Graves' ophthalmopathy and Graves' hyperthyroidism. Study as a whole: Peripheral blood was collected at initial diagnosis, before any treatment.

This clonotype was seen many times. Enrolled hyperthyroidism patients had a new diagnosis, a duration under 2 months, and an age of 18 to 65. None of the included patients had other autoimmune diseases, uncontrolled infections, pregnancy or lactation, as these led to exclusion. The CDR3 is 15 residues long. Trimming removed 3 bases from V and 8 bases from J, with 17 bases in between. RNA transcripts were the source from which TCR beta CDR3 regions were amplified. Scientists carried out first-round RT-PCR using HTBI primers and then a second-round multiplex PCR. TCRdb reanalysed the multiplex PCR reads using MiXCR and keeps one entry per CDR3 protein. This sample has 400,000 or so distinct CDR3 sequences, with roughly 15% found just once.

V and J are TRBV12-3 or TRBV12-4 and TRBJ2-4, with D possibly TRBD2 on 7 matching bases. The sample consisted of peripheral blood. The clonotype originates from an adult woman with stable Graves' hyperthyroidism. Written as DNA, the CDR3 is TGTGCCAGCAGTTTTAGTTCGGGGAGGGGGGACATTCAGTACTTC. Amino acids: CASSFSSGRGDIQYF.